This T cell receptor beta chain was identified during a study of tumor and adjacent non-tumor tissue in lung cancer. Study details: On average, productive TCRbeta reads reached about 4.4 million per sample. Study results and limitations: Tumor tissue had significantly higher TCR diversity than normal lung.

Turning to this clonotype: Its antigen is still unknown. This CDR3 fails to terminate in the conserved phenylalanine or tryptophan, so it likely reflects a read error. The DNA is omitted, as the CDR3 cannot be located on it reliably, and the CDR3 follows TCRdb's listing.

The library came from three nested PCR rounds adapted from ARM-PCR protocols. TCRdb re-analysed the multiplex PCR reads in MiXCR, keeping a single row per CDR3 protein. The data show about 93,000 distinct CDR3 sequences, with about 67% seen just once and around 17% held by the top ten. From its first to its last residue, the CDR3 has 16 amino acids. CDR1 and CDR2 from the germline V gene are MNHEY and SVGEGT. RNA was extracted from bulk tissue without any cell sorting. J is TRBJ2-2 and V is TRBV6-2 or TRBV6-3; TRBD1 was called by the table and not checked on the DNA. Sequenced: lung tumor tissue. The receptor comes from a man aged 60-69 years with non-small cell lung cancer. This chain's CDR3 is CASSKRQVRNTGEMFI.